These 21 T cell receptor beta chains share one sample of origin, sequenced in a study of T cell responses to AZD1222 COVID-19 vaccine. Libraries were prepared by immunoSEQ multiplex PCR; TCRdb keeps only in-frame clonotypes and omits some of them. Of around 78,000 clones in the sample, about nine tenths were seen once. The source material was peripheral blood, sampled on day 0 of AZD1222 vaccination. These receptors were collected from an adult in good health.

The chain carries TRBV7-6 and TRBJ1-2; D not resolved. The germline CDR1 and CDR2 sequences are SGHVS and FNYEAQ. V was trimmed by 3 bases and J by 8 bases, leaving 13 bases between them. The CDR3 consists of 13 residues. CDR3 nucleotides: TGTGCCAGCAGCTTCGATGAAAGAGGGGGCTACACCTTC. This sequence encodes CASSFDERGGYTF.

J is TRBJ1-2 and V is TRBV2; TRBD1 aligns across 9 bases. Germline CDR1 SNHLY, CDR2 FYNNEI. V lost 8 bases to trimming and J lost 4 bases; unmatched junction nucleotides: 14. The CDR3 length is 16 residues. CDR3 region: CASWTLDRGKSYGYTF. The CDR3, as DNA: TGTGCCAGCTGGACCCTGGACAGGGGAAAAAGCTATGGCTACACCTTC.

The chain has TRBV19 and TRBJ2-2; TRBD2 matches at 7 bases. The CDR3 loop spans 16 amino acids. V trimming: 0 bases; J trimming: 1 base; junction bases outside the gene matches: 2. CDR1 is LNHDA, CDR2 SQIVND, per germline (reference sequence). CDR3 residues: CASSIDPGGNTGELFF. In DNA form, the CDR3 reads TGTGCCAGTAGTATAGATCCGGGAGGGAACACCGGGGAGCTGTTTTTT.

In this sample, this clone turned up once. The J gene is TRBJ2-3, the V gene TRBV2; TRBD1 matches 10 bases. The trim removed 4 bases at V and 4 bases at J, leaving 5 bases unmatched. CDR1 and CDR2 (germline): SNHLY, FYNNEI. CDR3 length equals 15 residues. The CDR3 region is CASSAGTGDADTQYF. CDR3 DNA: TGTGCCAGCAGTGCCGGGACAGGGGACGCAGATACGCAGTATTTT.

There are many counts of this clone. The chain couples TRBV11-2 to TRBJ2-1; D is possibly TRBD1 or TRBD2 (7 bases each). Trimming shortened V by 5 bases and J by 4 bases, and 21 bases separated the two germline ends. The germline V gene encodes CDR1 SGHAT and CDR2 FQNNGV. This CDR3 is built from 17 residues. The CDR3 region is CASSQPGGTVVYNEQFF. The CDR3 DNA sequence: TGTGCCAGCAGCCAACCCGGGGGGACAGTCGTTTACAATGAGCAGTTCTTC.

The chain links TRBV30 to TRBJ2-1; TRBD2 aligns across 7 bases. The V gene end was trimmed by 0 bases and the J gene end by 9 bases; junction bases not matched to a gene: 8. The CDR3 has 14 residues. Germline V gene data show CDR1 as GTSNPN and CDR2 as SVGIG (reference sequence). CDR3 protein: CAWSVLGREGEQFF. CDR3 sequence (DNA): TGTGCCTGGAGTGTACTAGGCAGGGAGGGTGAGCAGTTCTTC.

Regarding this clone: Different DNA sequences within this sample yield the same CDR3. This chain links TRBV5-1 with TRBJ1-5; possible D gene TRBD1, 6 bases. Per germline, CDR1 SGHRS and CDR2 YFSETQ. V gave up 0 bases and J gave up 5 bases, with 9 bases separating them. The CDR3 sequence is 14 residues long. DNA for the CDR3: TGCGCCAGCAGCTTGGGACAGGCGGATCAGCCCCAGCATTTT. Its protein is CASSLGQADQPQHF.

This clone turned up a few times. CDR3 residues: CASSQLGSYEQYF. The DNA of the CDR3 is TGTGCCAGCAGCCAACTCGGGTCTTACGAGCAGTACTTC. The V and J genes are TRBV3-1 (or the pseudogene TRBV3-2) and TRBJ2-7; D is ambiguous. Trimming cost V 2 bases and J 4 bases, with 9 bases left between them. CDR1 and CDR2 (germline): LGHDT, YNNKEL (reference sequence). The CDR3 loop spans 13 amino acids.

This chain uses TRBV2 with TRBJ1-1; D is ambiguous. This CDR3 spans 12 amino acids. The germline gives CDR1 SNHLY, CDR2 FYNNEI. Trimming left V 8 bases short and J 7 bases short, with 14 bases between. The CDR3 sequence is CASPPRQGEAFF. Written as DNA, the CDR3 is TGTGCCAGCCCTCCACGACAAGGTGAAGCTTTCTTT.

The CDR3 nucleotides read TGTGCCAGCTCCGTGGGACTGACGAATCAGCCCCAGCATTTT. This gives the protein CASSVGLTNQPQHF. The J gene is TRBJ1-5, the V gene TRBV18; TRBD1 might be the D (5 bases). CDR3 size: 14 residues. Trimming cost V 6 bases and J 4 bases, with 13 bases left between them. CDR1 is KGHSH and CDR2 is LQKENI in the germline V gene.

The chain has TRBV24-1 and TRBJ2-2, with TRBD2 matching 7 bases. V lost 7 bases and J lost 1; bases outside the gene matches: 8. Germline V gene data show CDR1 as KGHDR and CDR2 as SFDVKD. The CDR3 is made up of 16 amino acids. CDR3 coding DNA: TGTGCCACCAGCCAAGGAGAGCGGGGGAACACCGGGGAGCTGTTTTTT. This encodes CATSQGERGNTGELFF.

The chain combines TRBV7-8 with TRBJ1-5; 7 bases are a match to TRBD1. After removal of 5 bases from V and 2 bases from J, the junction contained 9 bases not matched to a gene. The CDR3 covers 16 residues. The germline V gene encodes CDR1 SGHVS and CDR2 FQNEAQ. CDR3 DNA sequence: TGTGCCAGCAGCGGGGGGACAGCAGGACGCAATCAGCCCCAGCATTTT. As protein: CASSGGTAGRNQPQHF.

The V gene is TRBV9, the J gene TRBJ2-7, with 11 bases lining up with TRBD1. This CDR3 spans 16 amino acids. Germline V gene data show CDR1 as SGDLS and CDR2 as YYNGEE. V was clipped by 0 bases and J by 0 bases; unmatched bases: 2. The CDR3 DNA is TGTGCCAGCAGCGTAGGGGGACAGGGGGTCTCCTACGAGCAGTACTTC. The encoded protein is CASSVGGQGVSYEQYF.

J is TRBJ2-1 and V is TRBV5-4; 7 bases are shared with TRBD1. Trimming cost V 4 bases and J 5 bases; bases outside gene matches: 12. CDR3 length: 16 amino acids. CDR1 and CDR2 (germline): SGHNT, YYREEE (reference sequence). The CDR3 DNA reads TGTGCCAGCAGCCACGGTCCGACAGGACAGGACAATGAGCAGTTCTTC. This translates into CASSHGPTGQDNEQFF.

The chain uses TRBV5-8 and TRBJ2-6, with D possibly matching TRBD1 (6 bases). This CDR3 contains 19 residues. Germline V gives CDR1 SGHTS, CDR2 YDEGEE. V was clipped by 1 base and J by 2 bases, with 19 bases between them. CDR3 protein: CASSLTGSHFTAGANVLTF. The CDR3 nucleotides read TGTGCCAGCAGCTTGACAGGGTCCCACTTCACAGCTGGGGCCAACGTCCTGACTTTC.

The rearrangement joins TRBV18 to TRBJ1-2; no definite D call. Trimming left V 3 bases short and J 8 bases short, with 13 bases between. Germline loops: CDR1 KGHSH, CDR2 LQKENI. CDR3 length equals 13 residues. CDR3 region: CASSPQVEEGYTF. The CDR3 DNA is TGTGCCAGCTCACCCCAGGTGGAGGAGGGCTACACCTTC.

This rearrangement joins TRBV5-6 to TRBJ1-1; 7 bases line up with TRBD1. The germline V gene has CDR1 SGHDT and CDR2 YYEEEE. The trim removed 4 bases at V and 4 bases at J, leaving 7 bases unmatched. The length of the CDR3 is 14 residues. The CDR3, as DNA: TGTGCCAGCAGCAGGTATAACAGGGGCACTGAAGCTTTCTTT. It translates to CASSRYNRGTEAFF.

The rearrangement uses TRBV9 and TRBJ2-2; tentative D call: TRBD2 (7 bases). This CDR3 has 17 residues. Deletions cut 0 bases from V and 0 bases from J, with 12 bases between. CDR1 and CDR2 from the germline V gene are SGDLS and YYNGEE. The CDR3 loop reads CASSVGRGPANTGELFF. Here the CDR3 DNA reads TGTGCCAGCAGCGTAGGGCGGGGGCCTGCGAACACCGGGGAGCTGTTTTTT.

The chain couples TRBV7-2 to TRBJ2-5; D perhaps matches TRBD2 (5 bases). There are 14 residues in the CDR3. CDR1 SGHTA and CDR2 FQGNSA come from the germline V gene. V lost 5 bases and J 5 bases, leaving 15 bases between the germline ends. As DNA, the CDR3 is TGTGCCAGCAGCCTAGGTGCTAGCACCGAGACCCAGTACTTC. Its protein product is CASSLGASTETQYF.

The V gene is TRBV5-1, the J gene TRBJ1-1; unclear D gene. Looked up from germline, CDR1 is SGHRS and CDR2 is YFSETQ. The CDR3 contains 12 residues. Trimming took off 5 bases at V and 2 bases at J, with 7 bases between the two ends. The CDR3 coding sequence is TGCGCCAGCAGGAGAGGAAACACTGAAGCTTTCTTT. Encoded protein: CASRRGNTEAFF.

The rearrangement uses TRBV5-6 and TRBJ1-4; TRBD1 might be the D (6 bases). The CDR3 runs 13 residues. V was clipped by 0 bases and J by 10 bases, with 10 bases between them. Germline V gene sequence: CDR1 SGHDT, CDR2 YYEEEE. In DNA form, the CDR3 reads TGTGCCAGCAGCTTGGTACAGGGCGGAAAACTGTTTTTT. It translates to CASSLVQGGKLFF.